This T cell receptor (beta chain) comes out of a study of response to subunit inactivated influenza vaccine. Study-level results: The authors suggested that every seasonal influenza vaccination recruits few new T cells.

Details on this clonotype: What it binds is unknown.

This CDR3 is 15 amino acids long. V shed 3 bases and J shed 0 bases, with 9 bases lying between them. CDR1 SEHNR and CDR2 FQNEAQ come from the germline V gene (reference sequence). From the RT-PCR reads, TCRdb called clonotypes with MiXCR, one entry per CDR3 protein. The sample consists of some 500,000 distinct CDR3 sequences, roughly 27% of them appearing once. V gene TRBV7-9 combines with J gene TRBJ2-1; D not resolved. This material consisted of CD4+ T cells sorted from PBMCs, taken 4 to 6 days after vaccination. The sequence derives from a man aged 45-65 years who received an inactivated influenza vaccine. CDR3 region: CASSFERSSYNEQFF. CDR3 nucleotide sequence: TGTGCCAGCAGCTTTGAACGGAGCTCCTACAATGAGCAGTTCTTC.